The clone carrying this TCR beta chain was seen at least ten times. No antigen is known for it. This record belongs to a study of T cell repertoires in cytomegalovirus infection. Study-level background: Shared public TCR beta signatures pointed to both CMV infection and a matching HLA type.

TCRdb called the reads again in MiXCR, with one record for every CDR3 protein. The sample includes a few hundred thousand distinct CDR3 sequences, roughly 15% seen only once; the top ten take approximately 12%. Study-wide results and caveats: It was HLA-C-restricted CMV-specific TCR beta clonotypes that dominated the response ex vivo. Carriers of CMV and the relevant HLA type were discriminated by public TCR beta frequency.

V was shortened by 1 base and J by 5 bases, with 5 bases between the two germline ends. The CDR3 spans 12 residues. Germline-derived CDR1 and CDR2 are SGHTA and FQGNSA. The sample was PBMCs. The chain recombines TRBV7-2 with TRBJ1-1, with D unclear. The source of this sequence is a human donor in good health (CMV status not recorded). Some clones in this sample may be carry-over from other donors' samples. DNA of the CDR3: TGTGCCAGCAGCTTAGTTTTGACTGAAGCTTTCTTT. Its protein is CASSLVLTEAFF.